This T cell receptor (beta chain) comes out of a study of patients and donors after allogeneic stem cell transplantation. CDR1 and CDR2 (germline): LNHNV, YYDKDF (reference sequence). The V end lost 0 bases, the J end lost 4 bases, and 9 bases lay between the germline ends. This CDR3 has 14 residues. One entry per CDR3 protein, called by TCRdb with MiXCR from the RT-PCR reads. The table lists approximately 200,000 distinct CDR3 sequences, around 41% of them singletons. Sequencing was performed on blood, either unsorted or a sorted T cell fraction (not recorded which). The sequence was obtained from a human donor who was either an allogeneic HSCT recipient or a stem cell or donor lymphocyte infusion donor (not recorded which). It is not recorded whose cells these are; they may come from a transplant donor. The chain carries TRBV15 and TRBJ1-1; no clear D gene. CDR3 in DNA: TGTGCCACCAGCAGAGATCTTGCGGGCACTGAAGCTTTCTTT. Its protein product is CATSRDLAGTEAFF.